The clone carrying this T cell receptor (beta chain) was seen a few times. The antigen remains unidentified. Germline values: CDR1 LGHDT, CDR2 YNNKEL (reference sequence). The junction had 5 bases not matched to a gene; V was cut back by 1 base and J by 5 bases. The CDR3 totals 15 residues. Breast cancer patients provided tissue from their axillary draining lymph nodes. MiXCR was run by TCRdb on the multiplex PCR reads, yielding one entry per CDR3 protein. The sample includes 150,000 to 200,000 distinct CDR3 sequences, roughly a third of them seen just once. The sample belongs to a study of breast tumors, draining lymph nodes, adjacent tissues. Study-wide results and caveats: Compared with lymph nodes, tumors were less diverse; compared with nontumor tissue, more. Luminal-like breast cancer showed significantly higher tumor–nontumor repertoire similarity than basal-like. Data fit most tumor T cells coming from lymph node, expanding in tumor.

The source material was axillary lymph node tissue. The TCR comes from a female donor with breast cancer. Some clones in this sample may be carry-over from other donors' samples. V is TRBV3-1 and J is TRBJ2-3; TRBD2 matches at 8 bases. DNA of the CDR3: TGTGCCAGCAGCCAAGTAAGCGGGAGTATAGATACGCAGTATTTT. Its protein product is CASSQVSGSIDTQYF.